This T cell receptor beta chain was sequenced for a study of T cell repertoires in cytomegalovirus infection. Overall study context: Shared public TCR beta signatures pointed to both CMV infection and a matching HLA type. Whole-study findings and limits: Dominating the ex vivo response were TCR beta clonotypes that were CMV-specific and HLA-C-restricted. Cumulative frequency (of public TCR beta family members) identified carriers of CMV plus the relevant HLA.

With regard to this clonotype: Its antigen is not known.

TCRdb itself ran the reads through MiXCR, one entry per CDR3 protein. The sample consists of some 500,000 distinct CDR3 sequences, under 45% of them appearing once. Germline assignment: CDR1 SGHTA and CDR2 FQGNSA. This CDR3 contains 13 residues. V lost 5 bases to trimming and J lost 5 bases, with 10 bases between them. Sample: cultured PBMCs, taken from culture after CMV antigen stimulation. J is TRBJ2-1 and V is TRBV7-2; D ambiguous. The origin of this receptor is a human donor in good health (CMV status not recorded). Some clones in this sample may be carry-over from other donors' samples. CDR3: CASSLRTNNEQFF. The DNA for the CDR3 is TGTGCCAGCAGCCTAAGAACAAACAATGAGCAGTTCTTC.